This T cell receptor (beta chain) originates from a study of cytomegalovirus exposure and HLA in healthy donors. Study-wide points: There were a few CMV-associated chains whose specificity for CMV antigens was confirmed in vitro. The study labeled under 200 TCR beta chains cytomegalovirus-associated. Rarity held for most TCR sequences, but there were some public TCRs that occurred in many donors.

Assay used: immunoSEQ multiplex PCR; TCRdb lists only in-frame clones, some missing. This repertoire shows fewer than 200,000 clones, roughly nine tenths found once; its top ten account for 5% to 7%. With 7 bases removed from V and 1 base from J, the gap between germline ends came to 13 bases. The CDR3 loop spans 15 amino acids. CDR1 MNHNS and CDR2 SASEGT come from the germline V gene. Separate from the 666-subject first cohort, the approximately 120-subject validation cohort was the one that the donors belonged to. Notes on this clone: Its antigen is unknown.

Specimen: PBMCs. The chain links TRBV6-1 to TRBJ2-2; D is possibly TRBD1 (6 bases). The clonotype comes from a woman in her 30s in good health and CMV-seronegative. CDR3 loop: CASTVRDKNTGELFF. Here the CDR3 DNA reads TGTGCCAGCACCGTAAGGGACAAGAACACCGGGGAGCTGTTTTTT.